The 32 T cell receptor beta chains below come from one sample, sequenced in a study of T cell repertoires in cytomegalovirus infection. One entry per CDR3 protein results from TCRdb running MiXCR on the reads. This sample carries around 630,000 distinct CDR3 sequences, more than 20% of them seen once, and the ten largest clones take under 8.5%. Sequences were obtained from CD8+ T cells from PBMCs. The receptors were gathered from a human donor in good health (CMV status not recorded). Some clones in this sample may be carry-over from other donors' samples.

This clonotype was counted many times. The rearrangement links TRBV7-9 to TRBJ1-1, with TRBD1 matching over 7 bases. V shed 8 bases, J shed 5 bases, and the junction held 11 bases outside the gene matches. Germline CDR1 SEHNR, CDR2 FQNEAQ (reference sequence). The CDR3 consists of 14 residues. CDR3 in DNA: TGTGCCAGCCGCTCAGGGGGGCGAGAGACTGAAGCTTTCTTT. The encoded protein is CASRSGGRETEAFF.

Only a few counts were recorded for this clonotype. Written as DNA, the CDR3 is TGTGCCATCCTAGGGACAGGGGATGCCGGGGCCAACGTCCTGACTTTC. It yields the protein CAILGTGDAGANVLTF. The J gene is TRBJ2-6, the V gene TRBV10-3; the match to TRBD1 covers 10 bases. Trimming at V came to 8 bases and at J to 4 bases, leaving 8 bases not matched to a gene. The CDR3 contains 16 residues. Germline CDR1 reads ENHRY; CDR2 reads SYGVKD.

With respect to this clonotype: A much larger clone differs by one base, so this may be a read error. This chain uses TRBV7-6 with TRBJ2-4, with a possible D match to TRBD2 (6 bases). V gave up 7 bases and J gave up 4 bases, with 11 bases separating them. CDR1 is SGHVS and CDR2 is FNYEAQ in the germline V gene. This CDR3 spans 13 amino acids. Here the CDR3 DNA reads TGTGCCAGCACCTTGGGACTGAAAAACATTCAGTACTTC. This codes for CASTLGLKNIQYF. Drawing the rest from reference TRBV7-6 and TRBJ2-4, the complete variable domain is GAGVSQSPRYKVTKRGQDVALRCDPISGHVSLYWYRQALGQGPEFLTYFNYEAQQDKSGLPNDRFSAERPEGSISTLTIQRTEQRDSAMYRCASTLGLKNIQYFGAGTRLSVL.

The CDR3 DNA reads TGTGCCAGCAGCTTAGCCACACAAGAGACCCAGTACTTC. This sequence encodes CASSLATQETQYF. V usage is TRBV7-6 and J usage is TRBJ2-5; D is undetermined. This CDR3 contains 13 residues. CDR1 is SGHVS, CDR2 FNYEAQ, per germline. V lost 0 bases and J 2 bases, leaving 4 bases between the germline ends.

This clonotype was recorded at least ten times. The V and J genes are TRBV5-1 and TRBJ2-5; 13 positions agree with TRBD2. V shed 4 bases, J shed 5 bases, and the junction held 11 bases outside the gene matches. Germline V gives CDR1 SGHRS, CDR2 YFSETQ. The CDR3 is 17 residues long. The CDR3: CASSHTSGGALLETQYF. The CDR3 DNA reads TGCGCCAGCAGCCACACTAGCGGGGGGGCCCTTCTCGAGACCCAGTACTTC.

This clonotype was picked up many times. This rearrangement joins TRBV7-2 to TRBJ2-7; D gene unclear. The CDR3 sequence is 13 residues long. The germline V and J ends were trimmed by 5 bases and 5 bases, with 13 bases remaining between them. CDR1 and CDR2 from the germline V gene are SGHTA and FQGNSA. The CDR3 sequence: CASSHPPHDEQYV. Here the CDR3 DNA reads TGTGCCAGCAGCCACCCCCCCCACGACGAGCAGTACGTC.

At least ten counts were recorded for this clonotype. The J gene is TRBJ2-7, the V gene TRBV7-2; 10 positions match TRBD1. Germline loops: CDR1 SGHTA, CDR2 FQGNSA. The CDR3 length is 15 residues. With V trimmed by 2 bases and J by 6 bases, 7 bases remained unmatched. CDR3: CASSLKGQGSLEQYV. In DNA form, the CDR3 reads TGTGCCAGCAGCTTAAAGGGACAGGGGTCTCTCGAGCAGTACGTC.

This clonotype was observed at least ten times. The chain uses TRBV7-2 and TRBJ2-1, with TRBD2 matching over 9 bases. CDR3 length equals 17 residues. Per germline, CDR1 SGHTA and CDR2 FQGNSA. The trim removed 4 bases at V and 1 base at J, leaving 8 bases unmatched. CDR3 region: CASSSRLSGGSYNEQFF. The CDR3 bases are TGTGCCAGCAGCTCCCGATTGAGCGGGGGGTCCTACAATGAGCAGTTCTTC.

This clonotype was seen ten or more times. This chain joins TRBV7-8 and TRBJ2-7, with TRBD2 as a possible D gene (7 bases). Germline CDR1 and CDR2: SGHVS and FQNEAQ. This CDR3 spans 13 amino acids. V lost 5 bases to trimming and J lost 4 bases, with 12 bases between them. CDR3 in DNA: TGTGCCAGCAGCCGAGGGGGGGTTTACGAGCAGTACGTC. Amino acid sequence: CASSRGGVYEQYV.

For this clonotype: At one end the junction does not follow the germline gene, possibly because of a read error. The genes are TRBV13 and TRBJ1-2; D might be TRBD1 (5 bases). Germline V CDR1 and CDR2: PRHDT, FYEKMQ (reference sequence). This CDR3 contains 12 residues. CDR3 sequence reads: CVSSMGTTGYTF. The CDR3 region has the DNA TGTGTCAGCAGCATGGGGACTACTGGCTACACCTTC.

This clonotype was detected only a few times. The J gene is TRBJ2-2, the V gene TRBV28, with D possibly called TRBD1 or TRBD2 (5 bases each). Germline CDR1 is MDHEN and CDR2 is SYDVKM. V lost 7 bases to trimming and J lost 3 bases, with 18 bases between them. The CDR3 has 16 residues. The CDR3 protein is CASTGGSSTYTGELFF. The CDR3 DNA reads as TGTGCCAGCACTGGGGGTAGCAGTACCTACACCGGGGAGCTGTTTTTT.

A note on this clonotype: This may come from a read error, since a much larger clone is one base off. The chain uses TRBV29-1 and TRBJ2-1; D is unclear. Trimming shortened V by 4 bases and J by 0 bases, and 7 bases separated the two germline ends. This CDR3 has 13 residues. Germline CDR1 is SQVTM and CDR2 is ANQGSEA. The CDR3 loop is CSVVESSYNEQFF. In DNA, the CDR3 is TGCAGCGTTGTAGAGAGCTCCTACAATGAGCAGTTCTTC.

The gene calls are TRBV20-1 and TRBJ2-3; TRBD2 agrees at 7 bases. The CDR3 contains 15 residues. J was trimmed by 1 base and V by 3 bases; bases with no gene match: 7. CDR1 is DFQATT and CDR2 is SNEGSKA in the germline V gene (reference sequence). The DNA of the CDR3 is TGCAGTGCTAGTGCCAAGCGGGGCGGCACAGATACGCAGTATTTT. Encoded protein: CSASAKRGGTDTQYF.

Only a few counts were recorded for this clonotype. This chain connects TRBV7-2 to TRBJ1-2, with D possibly being TRBD1 (5 bases). V was pared by 2 bases and J by 7 bases, with 17 bases between. The CDR3 contains 15 residues. Germline-derived CDR1 and CDR2 are SGHTA and FQGNSA. In nucleotides, the CDR3 is TGTGCCAGCAGCTTATCGCCCCTCGGGGGGGGTGGCTACACCTTC. Its protein is CASSLSPLGGGGYTF.

This clonotype was observed many times. V and J are TRBV7-9 and TRBJ1-2; 10 nucleotides agree with TRBD1. Germline loops: CDR1 SEHNR, CDR2 FQNEAQ (reference sequence). The V gene end was trimmed by 5 bases and the J gene end by 3 bases; junction bases not matched to a gene: 9. The CDR3 is made up of 16 amino acids. Here the CDR3 DNA reads TGTGCCAGCAGCGGGACAGGGGTCTTATCGGACTATGGCTACACCTTC. This encodes CASSGTGVLSDYGYTF.

The chain uses TRBV4-3 and TRBJ2-1, with D possibly TRBD2 on 5 matching bases. CDR3 length: 14 amino acids. Germline CDR1 is LGHNA and CDR2 is YSLEER. Trimming shortened V by 2 bases and J by 9 bases, and 14 bases separated the two germline ends. CDR3 sequence reads: CASSQSLEYGEQFF. The CDR3 nucleotides are TGCGCCAGCAGCCAATCACTAGAGTACGGTGAGCAGTTCTTC.

There are a few counts of this clonotype. The chain employs TRBV7-4 and TRBJ2-7, with D perhaps matching TRBD1 (6 bases). Germline V CDR1 and CDR2: SGHVT, SQSDAQ. This CDR3 is built from 11 residues. The germline V and J ends were trimmed by 9 bases and 5 bases, with 11 bases remaining between them. CDR3 amino acids: CARTGTHEQYV. The CDR3, as DNA: TGTGCCAGAACAGGGACCCACGAGCAGTACGTC.

This clonotype was counted many times. V gene TRBV11-2 combines with J gene TRBJ2-7, with D possibly matching TRBD2 (5 bases). Per the germline V gene, CDR1 is SGHAT and CDR2 is FQNNGV. Between the trimmed V and J ends, which lost 3 bases and 6 bases, there was a span of 12 bases. The CDR3 consists of 13 residues. The CDR3 DNA reads as TGTGCCAGCAGCTTCCCCAACGGGGTCGAGCAGTACGTC. It is translated as CASSFPNGVEQYV.

In this sample, this clonotype turned up many times. This chain joins TRBV24-1 and TRBJ2-2; D might be TRBD1 (5 bases). The germline V and J ends were trimmed by 4 bases and 1 base, with 9 bases remaining between them. The CDR3 has 15 amino acids. Germline assignment: CDR1 KGHDR and CDR2 SFDVKD. The CDR3 bases are TGTGCCACCAGTGACCTAGGACAGAACACCGGGGAGCTGTTTTTT. Translating gives CATSDLGQNTGELFF.

This clonotype was observed a few times. This chain links TRBV7-9 with TRBJ2-5, with D perhaps matching TRBD1 (6 bases). Trimming took off 5 bases at V and 5 bases at J, with 15 bases between the two ends. Per the germline V gene, CDR1 is SEHNR and CDR2 is FQNEAQ (reference sequence). There are 14 residues in the CDR3. In DNA form, the CDR3 reads TGTGCCAGCAGCGATAACAGGGATGAGGAGACCCAGTACTTC. Its translation is CASSDNRDEETQYF.

The V call is TRBV7-9, the J call TRBJ2-3; 9 bases are a match to TRBD1. J lost 4 bases, V lost 5 bases, and 10 bases had no gene match. The CDR3 has 16 residues. CDR1 is SEHNR, CDR2 FQNEAQ, per germline (reference sequence). This chain's CDR3 is CASSPKGQGQPDTQYF. Written as DNA, the CDR3 is TGTGCCAGCAGCCCAAAGGGACAGGGCCAGCCAGATACGCAGTATTTT.

V usage is TRBV20-1 and J usage is TRBJ2-7; TRBD2 agrees at 10 bases. The germline V gene has CDR1 DFQATT and CDR2 SNEGSKA (reference sequence). This CDR3 has 15 amino acids. Unmatched junction bases numbered 7, after V lost 3 bases and J lost 2 bases. CDR3 residues: CSARGSGGTTYEQYF. In DNA form, the CDR3 reads TGCAGTGCTAGGGGTAGCGGGGGGACCACCTACGAGCAGTACTTC.

This clonotype was seen a few times. The chain carries TRBV20-1 and TRBJ2-2; the D is unclear. The CDR3 extends over 15 amino acids. Germline lookup yields CDR1 DFQATT and CDR2 SNEGSKA (reference sequence). V was cut by 6 bases and J by 2 bases, with 16 bases left in between. CDR3 residues: CSAKQYTQNTGELFF. The CDR3 nucleotides read TGCAGTGCCAAACAGTACACCCAAAACACCGGGGAGCTGTTTTTT.

The chain combines TRBV2 with TRBJ2-6; 9 nucleotides line up with TRBD1. The J segment lost 0 bases and the V segment lost 4 bases, leaving 10 bases of the junction unmatched. This CDR3 is built from 19 residues. Germline-derived CDR1 and CDR2 are SNHLY and FYNNEI. In nucleotides, the CDR3 is TGTGCCAGCAGTGCGGGTCTAGGGACAGGGACCTCTGGGGCCAACGTCCTGACTTTC. As protein: CASSAGLGTGTSGANVLTF.

This chain connects TRBV7-9 to TRBJ2-3, with D possibly matching TRBD1 (5 bases). Trimming removed 3 bases at V and 4 bases at J, with 14 bases between. This CDR3 contains 15 residues. Germline CDR1 and CDR2: SEHNR and FQNEAQ (reference sequence). The CDR3 sequence: CASSLGQVIPDTQYF. CDR3 nucleotide sequence: TGTGCCAGCAGCTTGGGGCAAGTTATTCCAGATACGCAGTATTTT.

This chain joins TRBV7-8 and TRBJ1-1; unclear D gene. CDR3 length: 17 amino acids. Trimming stripped 0 bases from V and 1 base from J, with 15 bases between. Germline CDR1 is SGHVS and CDR2 is FQNEAQ. CDR3 region: CASSLAPRSGRNTEAFF. DNA for the CDR3: TGTGCCAGCAGCTTAGCCCCCCGGTCGGGTAGGAACACTGAAGCTTTCTTT.

This clonotype occurred many times. V and J are TRBV12-3 or TRBV12-4 and TRBJ1-2; possibly TRBD1 for D (5 bases). There are 11 residues in the CDR3. The V end was cut by 7 bases, the J end by 8 bases, with 11 bases between. The CDR3, as DNA: TGTGCCAGCACCCCAGGGCGAGGCTACACCTTC. It encodes CASTPGRGYTF.

This clonotype was observed a handful of times. The V gene is TRBV6-6, the J gene TRBJ2-5; 10 bases map to TRBD2. This CDR3 is built from 20 residues. Looked up from germline, CDR1 is MNHNY and CDR2 is SVGAGI (reference sequence). V lost 4 bases and J lost 1; bases outside the gene matches: 18. CDR3 loop: CASSSSASGGALRSQETQYF. The DNA of the CDR3 is TGTGCCAGCAGTTCTTCCGCTAGCGGGGGAGCCCTTCGATCCCAAGAGACCCAGTACTTC.

The chain employs TRBV7-9 and TRBJ2-4, with a possible D match to TRBD1 (5 bases). This CDR3 has 15 amino acids. CDR1 and CDR2 (germline): SEHNR, FQNEAQ (reference sequence). V was pared by 1 base and J by 5 bases, with 12 bases between. The CDR3 sequence: CASSLVGMGQNIQYF. For the CDR3, the DNA is TGTGCCAGCAGCTTAGTTGGAATGGGGCAAAACATTCAGTACTTC. The full variable domain, in which reference TRBV7-9 and TRBJ2-4 provide the parts outside the CDR3, is DTGVSQNPRHKITKRGQNVTFRCDPISEHNRLYWYRQTLGQGPEFLTYFQNEAQLEKSRLLSDRFSAERPKGSFSTLEIQRTEQGDSAMYLCASSLVGMGQNIQYFGAGTRLSVL.

To note about this clonotype: A read error may account for a junction end that differs from germline. The rearrangement joins TRBV7-4 to TRBJ2-2; a weak D match, TRBD2 (6 bases). Germline CDR1 and CDR2: SGHVT and SQSDAQ. This CDR3 has 15 residues. The CDR3 DNA reads as TGTACCAGCAGCGCACGCGGGGTGTACACCGGGGAGCTGTTTTTT. Translating it yields CTSSARGVYTGELFF.

V is TRBV6-2 or TRBV6-3 and J is TRBJ2-5, with unresolved D. The CDR3 extends over 14 amino acids. From germline, CDR1 is MNHEY and CDR2 SVGEGT. Trimming removed 2 bases at V and 5 bases at J, with 12 bases between. This CDR3 reads CASSYSLFGETQYF. The CDR3 DNA follows: TGTGCCAGCAGTTACAGCCTGTTTGGGGAGACCCAGTACTTC.

This clonotype was observed at least ten times. The rearrangement joins TRBV25-1 to TRBJ1-1, with D unclear. CDR3 length: 15 residues. Germline CDR1 and CDR2: MGHDK and SYGVNS. V lost 3 bases and J lost 4, with 15 bases in between. The CDR3 DNA follows: TGTGCCAGCAGTGATCGGATTTGGCTTAGCACTGAAGCTTTCTTT. Its protein is CASSDRIWLSTEAFF.